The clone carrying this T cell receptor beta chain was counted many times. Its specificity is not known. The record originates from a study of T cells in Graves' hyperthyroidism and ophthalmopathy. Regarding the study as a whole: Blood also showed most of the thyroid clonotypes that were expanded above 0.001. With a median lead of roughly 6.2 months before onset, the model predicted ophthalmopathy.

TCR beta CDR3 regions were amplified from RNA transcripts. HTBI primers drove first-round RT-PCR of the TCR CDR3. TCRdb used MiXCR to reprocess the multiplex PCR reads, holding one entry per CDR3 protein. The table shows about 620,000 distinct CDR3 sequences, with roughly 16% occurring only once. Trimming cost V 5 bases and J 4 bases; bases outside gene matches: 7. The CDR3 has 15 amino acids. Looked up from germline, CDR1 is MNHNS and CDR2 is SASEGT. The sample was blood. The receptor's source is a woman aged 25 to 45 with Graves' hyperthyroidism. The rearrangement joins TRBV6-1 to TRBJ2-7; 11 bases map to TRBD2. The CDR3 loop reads CASSRGTSGRYEQYF. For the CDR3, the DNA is TGTGCCAGCAGTCGAGGTACTAGCGGGAGATACGAGCAGTACTTC.